The following is a T cell receptor beta chain sequence with its context. This sample is drawn from a study of blood T cell repertoires in COVID-19. Study-wide background: Acute-phase and convalescent COVID-19 samples originated in the United States, Italy and Spain. Sample material is recorded as cDNA or gDNA derived from T cells, B-cell-depleted T cells, or PBMCs.

Seattle's cohort entered during active infection and was followed longitudinally. Trimming left V 3 bases short and J 4 bases short, with 7 bases between. This CDR3 region has 13 residues. Germline V gene data show CDR1 as LGHNA and CDR2 as YSLEER. Authors' analysis steps: How many nucleated cells were present was estimated from reference gene primer amplification. Libraries were prepared by immunoSEQ multiplex PCR; TCRdb keeps only in-frame clonotypes and omits some of them. V and J calls and clone size are given by that table; D and trimming were obtained from the DNA. The data hold 400,000 to 450,000 clones, with about 89% observed a single time.

V gene TRBV4-3 combines with J gene TRBJ1-5; D might be TRBD1 (5 bases). Source material: peripheral blood. The sequence was collected from a woman between 35 and 50 years old with COVID-19, enrolled during active disease. The CDR3 DNA reads TGCGCCAGCAGCCAGAAGGGGAATCAGCCCCAGCATTTT. Translating it yields CASSQKGNQPQHF.